The next 28 T cell receptor beta chains were all read from a single sample in a study of CD8+ T cells in alopecia areata. Extraction and reverse transcription of RNA yielded cDNA as the sequencing template. The method was immunoSEQ multiplex PCR; TCRdb's version includes in-frame clones alone and lacks a portion of them. The data show 150,000 to 200,000 clones, roughly 65% seen once. Treatment denoted: oral pan-JAK inhibitor, 5-10 mg twice daily. The sample consisted of CD4+ T cells sorted from blood, taken at week 4, from a patient treated with tofacitinib. These receptors were taken from a human donor with alopecia areata.

J is TRBJ1-5 and V is TRBV4-3, with D possibly TRBD1 on 5 matching bases. Germline V gene lookup returns CDR1 LGHNA and CDR2 YSLEER. Trimming cost V 0 bases and J 4 bases, with 13 bases left between them. This CDR3 is built from 16 residues. CDR3 in amino acids: CASSQEVSGWNQPQHF. The CDR3 nucleotides are TGCGCCAGCAGCCAAGAGGTATCAGGGTGGAATCAGCCCCAGCATTTT.

The sample holds a few counts of this clone. The rearrangement uses TRBV27 and TRBJ1-5; D ambiguous. The ends were cut back, 5 bases at V and 4 bases at J, with 21 bases in the middle. CDR1 is MNHEY, CDR2 SMNVEV, per germline (reference sequence). The CDR3 spans 17 residues. CDR3 DNA: TGTGCCAGCAGTCCGACCACCGGACCCACCTTTAATCAGCCCCAGCATTTT. It specifies CASSPTTGPTFNQPQHF.

This clone was picked up one time. The chain uses TRBV5-1 and TRBJ2-5, with TRBD2 identical over 8 bases. This CDR3 comprises 13 residues. V lost 9 bases, J lost 2 bases, and 6 bases stayed unmatched. Germline lookup yields CDR1 SGHRS and CDR2 YFSETQ. The DNA of the CDR3 is TGCGCCACCGCCCCGGGGGGGCAAGAGACCCAGTACTTC. Its translation: CATAPGGQETQYF. Combining the CDR3 with reference TRBV5-1 and TRBJ2-5 gives the whole variable domain KAGVTQTPRYLIKTRGQQVTLSCSPISGHRSVSWYQQTPGQGLQFLFEYFSETQRNKGNFPGRFSGRQFSNSRSEMNVSTLELGDSALYLCATAPGGQETQYFGPGTRLLVL.

The V call is TRBV5-6, the J call TRBJ1-6; D gene ambiguous. V lost 6 bases and J lost 7, with 11 bases in between. The CDR3 is 13 amino acids. The germline CDR1 and CDR2 sequences are SGHDT and YYEEEE. The CDR3 reads CASNPMGNSPLHF. The DNA for the CDR3 is TGTGCCAGCAACCCAATGGGCAATTCACCCCTCCACTTT.

This sequence joins TRBV15 and TRBJ2-2, with TRBD1 as a possible D gene (5 bases). The length of the CDR3 is 15 residues. Germline assignment: CDR1 LNHNV and CDR2 YYDKDF (reference sequence). Trimming cost V 0 bases and J 3 bases, with 8 bases left between them. Here the CDR3 DNA reads TGTGCCACCAGCAGAGATGGGGCTGACACCGGGGAGCTGTTTTTT. This encodes CATSRDGADTGELFF. Based on the CDR3 plus reference TRBV15 and TRBJ2-2, the full variable domain is DAMVIQNPRYQVTQFGKPVTLSCSQTLNHNVMYWYQQKSSQAPKLLFHYYDKDFNNEADTPDNFQSRRPNTSFCFLDIRSPGLGDTAMYLCATSRDGADTGELFFGEGSRLTVL.

The sample holds a few counts of this clone. The CDR3 DNA reads as TGCAGCGTTGAAATGGGACAAAACACTGAAGCTTTCTTT. Translation: CSVEMGQNTEAFF. This chain links TRBV29-1 with TRBJ1-1; perhaps TRBD1 as D (6 bases). The CDR3 length is 13 residues. Trimming cost V 2 bases and J 2 bases, with 9 bases left between them. Germline-derived CDR1 and CDR2 are SQVTM and ANQGSEA.

The chain is built from TRBV13 and TRBJ1-6, with 8 bases identical to TRBD1. CDR3 length: 14 residues. The V gene's germline CDR1 is PRHDT and CDR2 FYEKMQ (reference sequence). The ends lost 5 bases at V and 10 bases at J; junction bases unmatched: 7. The DNA of the CDR3 is TGTGCCAGCAGCCTCCGGGACAGGATATCACCCCTCCACTTT. Protein: CASSLRDRISPLHF. Full variable domain (missing parts from reference TRBV13 and TRBJ1-6): AAGVIQSPRHLIKEKRETATLKCYPIPRHDTVYWYQQGPGQDPQFLISFYEKMQSDKGSIPDRFSAQQFSDYHSELNMSSLELGDSALYFCASSLRDRISPLHFGNGTRLTVT.

V is TRBV7-2 and J is TRBJ2-1; maybe TRBD2 (5 bases). Trimming shortened V by 3 bases and J by 7 bases, and 13 bases separated the two germline ends. Germline loops: CDR1 SGHTA, CDR2 FQGNSA. This CDR3 comprises 14 residues. The CDR3 is CASSFTGYVNEQFF. In DNA form, the CDR3 reads TGTGCCAGCAGCTTCACGGGGTACGTGAATGAGCAGTTCTTC.

Details on this clone: This CDR3 is also generated by other DNA sequences in the sample. CDR3 in DNA: TGTGCCAGCAGCGCCCGGACGGAGACCTACGAGCAGTACTTC. This translates into CASSARTETYEQYF. The genes are TRBV9 and TRBJ2-7; D is unclear. The CDR3 consists of 14 residues. Trimming took off 3 bases at V and 2 bases at J, with 12 bases between the two ends. From germline, CDR1 is SGDLS and CDR2 YYNGEE.

The chain carries TRBV7-2 and TRBJ2-1; a possible D gene is TRBD1 (6 bases). Germline V gives CDR1 SGHTA, CDR2 FQGNSA. The CDR3 extends over 14 amino acids. V was cut by 4 bases and J by 5 bases, with 12 bases left in between. For the CDR3, the DNA is TGTGCCAGCAGCTACAGGGACATCAACAATGAGCAGTTCTTC. This translates into CASSYRDINNEQFF.

This clone occurred many times. The V call is TRBV7-8, the J call TRBJ1-6; 7 bases align to TRBD1. The CDR3 is 14 residues long. V shed 5 bases and J 7 bases; nucleotides not matched to a gene: 5. CDR1 is SGHVS, CDR2 FQNEAQ, per germline. The CDR3 DNA is TGTGCCAGCAGCCCCCAGGGGGGGAATTCACCCCTCCACTTT. Protein: CASSPQGGNSPLHF.

This chain joins TRBV5-6 and TRBJ1-1; no reliable D call. The CDR3 sequence is 12 residues long. CDR1 SGHDT and CDR2 YYEEEE come from the germline V gene. V was clipped by 2 bases and J by 3 bases, with 5 bases between them. CDR3 sequence: CASSLPHTEAFF. CDR3 coding DNA: TGTGCCAGCAGCTTACCCCACACTGAAGCTTTCTTT.

The gene calls are TRBV25-1 and TRBJ1-2; a possible D gene is TRBD1 (5 bases). This CDR3 comprises 12 residues. Deletions cut 8 bases from V and 6 bases from J, with 13 bases between. From germline, CDR1 is MGHDK and CDR2 SYGVNS. This chain's CDR3 is CASQTGPHGYTF. The CDR3 nucleotides read TGTGCCAGCCAGACGGGGCCTCATGGCTACACCTTC.

This clone was seen a handful of times. The V and J genes are TRBV2 and TRBJ1-6, with no clear D. The germline V gene has CDR1 SNHLY and CDR2 FYNNEI. V dropped 0 bases and J dropped 5 bases, with 11 bases sitting between them. The CDR3 is made up of 16 amino acids. The CDR3 is CASSEALRGNNSPLHF. The CDR3 DNA reads TGTGCCAGCAGTGAAGCGCTTCGGGGTAATAATTCACCCCTCCACTTT.

This clone was seen a few times. The chain recombines TRBV7-2 with TRBJ1-5; no clear D gene. Germline CDR1 and CDR2: SGHTA and FQGNSA. The CDR3 sequence is 14 residues long. V gave up 5 bases and J gave up 2 bases, with 10 bases separating them. The DNA of the CDR3 is TGTGCCAGCAGCGAAGGTCGGGGCAATCAGCCCCAGCATTTT. Its protein product is CASSEGRGNQPQHF.

The J gene is TRBJ1-1, the V gene TRBV30; no reliable D call. CDR3 length: 13 amino acids. Germline loops: CDR1 GTSNPN, CDR2 SVGIG (reference sequence). V lost 1 base and J 0 bases, leaving 6 bases between the germline ends. The CDR3 region is CAWSDSMNTEAFF. In nucleotides, the CDR3 is TGTGCCTGGAGTGACAGCATGAACACTGAAGCTTTCTTT.

The rearrangement uses TRBV5-4 and TRBJ2-3, with D unresolved. Germline V gene data show CDR1 as SGHNT and CDR2 as YYREEE (reference sequence). Trimming shortened V by 0 bases and J by 2 bases, and 10 bases separated the two germline ends. The CDR3 extends over 15 amino acids. The CDR3 DNA reads TGTGCCAGCAGCTTGGTTGGGCTAGACACAGATACGCAGTATTTT. Its protein is CASSLVGLDTDTQYF.

This clone was counted a single time. This chain links TRBV29-1 with TRBJ2-7, with 7 bases lining up with TRBD1. V lost 6 bases, J lost 7 bases, and 6 bases stayed unmatched. Looked up from germline, CDR1 is SQVTM and CDR2 is ANQGSEA. This CDR3 comprises 11 residues. CDR3 in amino acids: CSVGTAWEQYF. CDR3 nucleotide sequence: TGCAGCGTGGGGACAGCGTGGGAGCAGTACTTC.

This chain joins TRBV4-2 and TRBJ2-3; 9 bases agree with TRBD2. The germline V gene encodes CDR1 LGHNA and CDR2 YNFKEQ. This CDR3 region has 16 residues. After removal of 4 bases from V and 6 bases from J, the junction contained 11 bases not matched to a gene. CDR3 sequence: CASSPLGSGGGDTQYF. DNA of the CDR3: TGTGCCAGCAGCCCATTGGGTAGCGGGGGAGGGGATACGCAGTATTTT.

This rearrangement joins TRBV29-1 to TRBJ1-1, with TRBD1 matching over 8 bases. The V and J ends lost 4 bases and 5 bases, in that order; junction bases with no gene match: 3. The V gene's germline CDR1 is SQVTM and CDR2 ANQGSEA. The CDR3 covers 12 residues. CDR3 bases: TGCAGCGTTGGACAGGGGAGAACTGAAGCTTTCTTT. Translation gives CSVGQGRTEAFF.

This chain links TRBV4-1 with TRBJ1-5, with a weak D call TRBD1 (6 bases). Germline V gene data show CDR1 as MGHRA and CDR2 as YSYEKL. This CDR3 is 16 amino acids long. V gave up 0 bases and J gave up 7 bases, with 16 bases separating them. The CDR3 reads CASSQEFAGAPQPQHF. CDR3 coding DNA: TGCGCCAGCAGCCAAGAGTTTGCAGGGGCCCCGCAGCCCCAGCATTTT.

The chain is built from TRBV29-1 and TRBJ1-5; D might be TRBD1 (5 bases). The ends were cut back, 2 bases at V and 6 bases at J, with 11 bases in the middle. Germline V gives CDR1 SQVTM, CDR2 ANQGSEA. The CDR3 covers 13 residues. CDR3 amino acids: CSVEKGAGQPQHF. For the CDR3, the DNA is TGCAGCGTTGAAAAAGGGGCGGGTCAGCCCCAGCATTTT. The full variable domain, with the rest looked up from reference TRBV29-1 and TRBJ1-5, is SAVISQKPSRDICQRGTSLTIQCQVDSQVTMMFWYRQQPGQSLTLIATANQGSEATYESGFVIDKFPISRPNLTFSTLTVSNMSPEDSSIYLCSVEKGAGQPQHFGDGTRLSIL.

The gene calls are TRBV11-2 and TRBJ2-3; D gene unclear. CDR3 length: 13 amino acids. Germline-derived CDR1 and CDR2 are SGHAT and FQNNGV. Trimming took 5 bases from V and 4 from J, leaving 10 bases between them. For the CDR3, the DNA is TGTGCCAGCAGCCTCCCCTTATCAGATACGCAGTATTTT. This codes for CASSLPLSDTQYF.

This chain uses TRBV29-1 with TRBJ2-1; D remains ambiguous. Germline CDR1 SQVTM, CDR2 ANQGSEA. The CDR3 extends over 14 amino acids. The CDR3 region is CRLPRDSSYNEQFF. DNA for the CDR3: TGCAGGTTACCTAGGGATAGCTCCTACAATGAGCAGTTCTTC.

This clone was counted a single time. This chain joins TRBV5-4 and TRBJ1-2; TRBD1 might be the D (5 bases). CDR3 length: 14 amino acids. Trimming stripped 0 bases from V and 6 bases from J, with 12 bases between. From germline, CDR1 is SGHNT and CDR2 YYREEE (reference sequence). The CDR3 is CASSLAGTGDGYTF. CDR3 bases: TGTGCCAGCAGCTTGGCTGGGACTGGGGATGGCTACACCTTC.

The rearrangement links TRBV29-1 to TRBJ2-1, with TRBD2 matching 13 bases. The V gene's germline CDR1 is SQVTM and CDR2 ANQGSEA. The CDR3 has 15 amino acids. The J segment lost 6 bases and the V segment lost 6 bases, leaving 8 bases of the junction unmatched. This CDR3 is CSVQGGLAGSNEQFF. The CDR3 DNA sequence: TGCAGCGTCCAAGGGGGACTAGCGGGGTCCAATGAGCAGTTCTTC.

There are a few counts of this clone. This chain connects TRBV19 to TRBJ2-7; 11 bases are shared with TRBD1. Trimming removed 6 bases from V and 6 bases from J; junction bases left unmatched: 10. CDR1 and CDR2 from the germline V gene are LNHDA and SQIVND (reference sequence). CDR3 length: 15 amino acids. In nucleotides, the CDR3 is TGTGCCAGTAGCCGCGGACAGGGGGCCTTCGTCGAGCAGTACTTC. This gives the protein CASSRGQGAFVEQYF.

A remark on this clone: An end of the junction differs from the germline gene, which may be a read error. This chain links TRBV29-1 with TRBJ1-3; D uncertain. This CDR3 has 11 residues. Germline CDR1 SQVTM, CDR2 ANQGSEA. CDR3 DNA: TGCAGCGGTCGATCTGGACACACCATATATTTT. The encoded protein is CSGRSGHTIYF.